The rows below give T cell receptor beta chains drawn from one sample of a study. TCRdb processed the 5' RACE reads anew with MiXCR; each CDR3 protein has one entry. Here the sample spans nearly 40,000 distinct CDR3 sequences, about 20% being singletons. Sample: naive CD4+ T cells sorted from a lymph node. The receptors were sampled from a female donor with breast cancer. CDR3s include the opening cysteine and the closing phenylalanine or tryptophan. A D gene is named only where the DNA matches it firmly. Clone sizes are given selectively: once, few, many, or a class where the clone is expanded.

D | size | J | V | CDR3 | DNA
NA | NA | TRBJ2-3 | TRBV9 | CASGLGAGIDTQYF | TGTGCCAGCGGCCTAGGGGCAGGCATAGATACGCAGTATTTT
NA | many | TRBJ2-3 | TRBV9 | CASAREFTDTQYF | TGTGCCAGCGCGCGGGAATTCACAGATACGCAGTATTTT
NA | few | TRBJ1-5 | TRBV27 | CANPRRASNQPQHF | TGTGCCAACCCGAGGAGGGCCAGCAATCAGCCCCAGCATTTT
NA | NA | TRBJ2-5 | TRBV7-2 | CASSLSRGKETQYF | TGTGCCAGCAGCCTTTCCCGGGGAAAAGAGACCCAGTACTTC
TRBD1 | few | TRBJ1-1 | TRBV5-4 | CASSPGRGQVNTEAFF | TGTGCCAGCAGCCCTGGCCGCGGACAGGTGAACACTGAAGCTTTCTTT
NA | many | TRBJ1-2 | TRBV25-1 | CASSGLGGNRVGGYTF | TGTGCCAGCAGTGGTTTAGGGGGGAACAGGGTAGGCGGCTACACCTTC
TRBD1 | few | TRBJ1-1 | TRBV7-9 | CASSSPTGGEAFF | TGTGCCAGCAGCTCTCCGACAGGGGGGGAAGCTTTCTTT
NA | NA | TRBJ2-5 | TRBV24-1 | CATSDPASPGVPGYQETQYF | TGTGCCACCAGTGATCCCGCCTCCCCCGGGGTCCCAGGCTACCAAGAGACCCAGTACTTC
NA | NA | TRBJ2-2 | TRBV3-1 | CASSQGVLANTGELFF | TGTGCCAGCAGCCAAGGTGTCCTCGCGAACACCGGGGAGCTGTTTTTT
NA | few | TRBJ2-6 | TRBV5-1 | CASSLIAASGANVLTF | TGCGCCAGCAGCTTGATAGCGGCCTCTGGGGCCAACGTCCTGACTTTC
NA | NA | TRBJ1-3 | TRBV28 | CASSFGGYRNTIYF | TGTGCCAGCAGTTTCGGGGGTTACAGGAACACCATATATTTT
NA | many | TRBJ2-7 | TRBV9 | CASSPEGSGLSYEQYF | TGTGCCAGCAGCCCAGAAGGGTCCGGACTATCCTACGAGCAGTACTTC
TRBD2 | few | TRBJ2-7 | TRBV20-1 | CSAPSHLGGPRDEQYF | TGCAGTGCTCCCTCACATTTGGGAGGGCCGCGCGACGAGCAGTACTTC
NA | few | TRBJ1-1 | TRBV5-1 | CASSLEVDTEAFF | TGCGCCAGCAGCTTGGAAGTTGACACTGAAGCTTTCTTT
NA | few | TRBJ1-2 | TRBV7-2 | CASSPQPKQGFNYGYTF | TGTGCCAGCAGCCCCCAACCAAAACAGGGATTTAACTATGGCTACACCTTC
NA | NA | TRBJ2-1 | TRBV7-9 | CASSLEVFGGGPRINEQFF | TGTGCCAGCAGCTTAGAAGTTTTTGGGGGTGGGCCCCGGATTAATGAGCAGTTCTTC
NA | NA | TRBJ1-5 | TRBV19 | CASSVRANAQHF | TGTGCCAGTAGTGTAAGGGCCAACGCCCAGCATTTT
TRBD1 | many | TRBJ1-2 | TRBV20-1 | CSAPDRGSYGYTF | TGCAGTGCGCCGGACAGGGGGAGCTATGGCTACACCTTC
NA | few | TRBJ1-1 | TRBV24-1 | CAIFQGAEAFF | TGTGCCATATTCCAGGGCGCTGAAGCTTTCTTT
TRBD1 | NA | TRBJ1-2 | TRBV7-2 | CASSLVPGQGNGYGYTF | TGTGCCAGCAGCCTAGTCCCGGGACAGGGGAACGGCTATGGCTACACCTTC
NA | NA | TRBJ2-1 | TRBV4-3 | CAGSLSWDGPEQFF | TGCGCCGGCAGCCTTTCTTGGGACGGGCCTGAGCAGTTCTTC
NA | many | TRBJ2-2 | TRBV7-2 | CASSFSLLNTGELFF | TGTGCCAGCAGCTTTTCGCTCTTAAACACCGGGGAGCTGTTTTTT
NA | few | TRBJ1-5 | TRBV6-5 | CASSKTGQPQHF | TGTGCCAGCAGTAAAACCGGGCAGCCCCAGCATTTT
TRBD2 | NA | TRBJ2-3 | TRBV7-2 | CASSSPSGRASTDTQYF | TGTGCCAGCAGCTCGCCTAGCGGGAGGGCCTCCACAGATACGCAGTATTTT
NA | many | TRBJ1-1 | TRBV5-1 | CASSPGLMNTEAFF | TGCGCCAGCAGCCCGGGACTTATGAACACTGAAGCTTTCTTT
TRBD2 | few | TRBJ2-3 | TRBV7-3 | CASSSLAGGADTQYF | TGTGCCAGCAGCAGTCTAGCGGGGGGGGCAGATACGCAGTATTTT
TRBD1 | medium-sized | TRBJ2-1 | TRBV5-1 | CASSLQGNEQFF | TGCGCCAGCAGCTTACAGGGGAATGAGCAGTTCTTC
NA | many | TRBJ1-1 | TRBV20-1 | CSARGRAATEAFF | TGCAGTGCTAGAGGCCGGGCCGCTACTGAAGCTTTCTTT
TRBD2 | few | TRBJ2-7 | TRBV7-9 | CASSLGDSGTYEQYF | TGTGCCAGCAGCTTAGGGGATAGCGGGACCTACGAGCAGTACTTC
NA | NA | TRBJ2-4 | TRBV6-5 | CASSYSSSNTQYF | TGTGCCAGCAGTTACTCGAGCAGTAACACTCAGTACTTC
NA | many | TRBJ2-3 | TRBV5-1 | CASSLAVTASDTQYF | TGCGCCAGCAGCTTGGCCGTGACGGCCAGCGATACGCAGTATTTT
NA | NA | TRBJ1-2 | TRBV7-2 | CASSSYRGDALGGYTF | TGTGCCAGCAGCTCCTACCGAGGGGACGCCCTTGGGGGCTACACCTTC
NA | many | TRBJ2-5 | TRBV5-1 | CASSSAQGETQYF | TGCGCCAGCAGTTCCGCGCAGGGGGAGACCCAGTACTTC
TRBD1 | NA | TRBJ1-4 | TRBV2 | CATREGAREKLFF | TGTGCCACACGTGAGGGGGCGCGTGAAAAACTGTTTTTT
NA | few | TRBJ2-5 | TRBV5-1 | CASSFSSETQYF | TGCGCCAGCAGCTTCTCTTCGGAGACCCAGTACTTC
NA | many | TRBJ1-2 | TRBV3-1 | CASKKGAYGYTF | TGTGCCAGCAAAAAGGGTGCCTATGGCTACACCTTC
NA | NA | TRBJ1-1 | TRBV25-1 | CASSITGGTEACF | TGTGCCAGCAGTATCACTGGGGGCACTGAAGCTTGCTTT
NA | once | TRBJ2-7 | TRBV11-3 | CASSLGQDKTYEQYF | TGTGCCAGCAGCTTAGGACAGGACAAGACCTACGAGCAGTACTTC
TRBD2 | NA | TRBJ2-3 | TRBV4-2 | CASSQAPGLAGGDTQYF | TGTGCCAGCAGCCAAGCTCCAGGACTAGCGGGAGGAGATACGCAGTATTTT
TRBD2 | many | TRBJ2-6 | TRBV5-1 | CASSLAGGPGANVLTF | TGCGCCAGCAGCTTGGCGGGAGGGCCTGGGGCCAACGTCCTGACTTTC
NA | NA | TRBJ2-7 | TRBV20-1 | CSARTTRTLEQYF | TGCAGTGCTAGAACCACCCGGACTCTCGAGCAGTACTTC
TRBD2 | NA | TRBJ2-3 | TRBV5-1 | CASSPKRERVDTQYF | TGCGCCAGCTCCCCAAAGCGGGAGAGGGTAGATACGCAGTATTTT
TRBD2 | few | TRBJ2-1 | TRBV12-3/TRBV12-4 | CASSFSGGPYNEQFF | TGTGCCAGCAGTTTTAGCGGGGGACCCTACAATGAGCAGTTCTTC
TRBD2 | many | TRBJ2-7 | TRBV29-1 | CSVVSGPYEQYF | TGCAGCGTTGTTAGCGGGCCCTACGAGCAGTACTTC
TRBD2 | few | TRBJ2-7 | TRBV6-5 | CASRRAGGLGVRQYF | TGTGCCAGCAGACGAGCGGGAGGGTTAGGCGTAAGGCAGTACTTC
NA | few | TRBJ2-1 | TRBV3-1 | CASSQVSGREQFF | TGTGCCAGCAGCCAAGTCTCGGGGCGGGAGCAGTTCTTC
NA | NA | TRBJ1-6 | TRBV27 | CASTRVTGSYNSPLHF | TGTGCCAGCACTAGGGTTACGGGCTCCTATAATTCACCCCTCCACTTT
TRBD1 | NA | TRBJ1-1 | TRBV18 | CASSPQTGDTEAFF | TGTGCCAGCTCACCTCAGACAGGGGACACTGAAGCTTTCTTT
NA | NA | TRBJ2-5 | TRBV4-3 | CASSQDTRSEETQYF | TGCGCCAGCAGCCAAGATACACGGTCTGAAGAGACCCAGTACTTC
TRBD2 | few | TRBJ2-5 | TRBV5-1 | CASSTIAGARETQYF | TGCGCCAGCAGCACCATAGCGGGAGCGAGGGAGACCCAGTACTTC
NA | NA | TRBJ1-2 | TRBV30 | CAWSSTAINYGYTF | TGTGCCTGGAGTAGCACAGCCATTAACTATGGCTACACCTTC
NA | many | TRBJ2-5 | TRBV6-2/TRBV6-3 | CASNKWDGQETQYF | TGTGCCAGCAATAAATGGGACGGACAAGAGACCCAGTACTTC